This TCR beta chain was sequenced in a study of T cells in Graves' hyperthyroidism and ophthalmopathy (dated by TCRdb to the late 2010s). Study-wide context: Peripheral blood samples were taken at initial diagnosis, before any treatment was given. TCR V-J signatures able to tell the groups apart were searched for in a discovery cohort of 90 to 100 patients, of whom more than 40 had Graves' ophthalmopathy and roughly 57 had stable Graves' hyperthyroidism. Prospective prediction of ophthalmopathy was tested in an independent validation cohort consisting of 18 to 20 hyperthyroidism patients and around 16 patients who later progressed to ophthalmopathy. For training and testing, the 100 or so patients in the discovery cohort were randomly divided in a 7:3 ratio. In addition, the study compared T-cell repertoires in thyroid tissue and in blood from several Graves' hyperthyroidism patients. After blood sampling, hyperthyroidism patients were treated with methimazole at a starting dose of 30 mg daily, and ophthalmopathy patients were treated with high-dose intravenous methylprednisolone. The paper describes TCR Vbeta CDR3 sequencing of 140 or so peripheral blood samples, made up of some 42 ophthalmopathy patients, around 78 hyperthyroidism patients and 17 progressor patients.

The TCR beta CDR3 regions were amplified from the RNA transcripts. The first round of RT-PCR for the TCR CDR3 was performed with the HTBI primer set and the Qiagen OneStep RT-PCR kit. The libraries were constructed in a second round of multiplex PCR and then size-selected and purified. Libraries were sequenced paired-end with 100 bp reads on an Illumina HiSeq2000. The authors' analysis ran thus. SOAPnuke was used to process the raw data, removing reads that contained adapters or uncalled bases, had a mean Phred below 15, or lacked an exact match to the constant primer or identifier. COPE v1.2.5 was used to merge the high-quality paired reads, and each unique nucleotide sequence was defined as a clonotype. MiTCR v1.1 was used to align the clonotypes against IMGT TRBV, TRBD and TRBJ reference segments. The analysis was restricted to V-J combinations with a frequency above 0.0001, which together covered around 99% of the repertoires. The TCS score was defined as the ratio of F50 (clonal expansion) to E x V (chaos), calculated using BLOSUM62-based TCRdist between CDR3 peptides within each V-J. Welch's t-statistics and random forest reduced fewer than 600 V-J features to 10 to 15, which were used in a naive Bayes classifier (R e1071). TCRdb took the public reads, trimmed them with fastp at Q25, ran MiXCR for clone calling and kept in-frame beta chains. Rows are unified per CDR3 protein, each entry keeping the most common DNA and genes. The V and J calls and clone size are TCRdb's, not the authors'. The sample contains around 300,000 distinct CDR3 sequences, about an eighth of them found a single time. Roughly 7.5% of the sample goes to the ten largest clones.

Points the paper makes about the study in general: A 13 V-J signature model separated ophthalmopathy from stable hyperthyroidism, with nearly 90% sensitivity and about 81% specificity in cross-validation and 80%/75% in testing. No statistical method was used to set the sample size in advance, and investigators knew the group allocation. In validation, the model predicted progression to ophthalmopathy a median of 6.5 months before onset, with about 67% sensitivity and roughly 77% specificity. Most expanded thyroid clonotypes (frequency above 0.001) were also found in blood, which suggests that blood repertoires may mirror thyroid immune responses.

From V the trimming removes 2 bases and from J it removes 5 bases, while the gene matches leave 20 bases of the junction unaccounted for. Sequences SGHTA (CDR1) and FQGTGA (CDR2) are obtained from the germline V gene. The CDR3 measures 19 amino acids from cysteine to phenylalanine. The read is trimmed to its CDR3 DNA, 57 bases read in frame from base 1. This clonotype occurred many times. Its antigen target is currently unknown. Per-base quality was not reported, and no clone a single base away is much larger than it. Hyperthyroidism patients were aged 18 to 65 years and newly diagnosed, with disease duration of less than 2 months. Any patient with an uncontrolled infection, another autoimmune disease, pregnancy or lactation was excluded. Diagnoses were established on the basis of clinical symptoms, serum thyroxine and TRAb, thyroid ultrasound, and orbital computed tomography. Blood from progressor patients was drawn when they were first diagnosed with hyperthyroidism, before any ophthalmopathy symptoms appeared. Ficoll-Paque density gradient centrifugation was used to isolate PBMCs from 8.5 to 10 ml of fresh peripheral blood. Patients classed as progressors first received a Graves' hyperthyroidism diagnosis and then went on to develop ophthalmopathy during follow-up. Trizol reagent was used to extract total RNA, and RNA quality was then checked on an Agilent 2100 Bioanalyzer.

The chain couples TRBV7-3 to TRBJ2-7, with 8 bases matching TRBD2. This clonotype was sampled from a woman aged 30 to 39 with Graves' hyperthyroidism that later progressed to Graves' ophthalmopathy. The sequenced material came from blood. The CDR3 corresponds to CASSLGAGEAGTSSHEQYF. The sequenced DNA: TGTGCCAGCAGCTTAGGCGCAGGGGAAGCCGGGACTAGTTCCCACGAGCAGTACTTC.